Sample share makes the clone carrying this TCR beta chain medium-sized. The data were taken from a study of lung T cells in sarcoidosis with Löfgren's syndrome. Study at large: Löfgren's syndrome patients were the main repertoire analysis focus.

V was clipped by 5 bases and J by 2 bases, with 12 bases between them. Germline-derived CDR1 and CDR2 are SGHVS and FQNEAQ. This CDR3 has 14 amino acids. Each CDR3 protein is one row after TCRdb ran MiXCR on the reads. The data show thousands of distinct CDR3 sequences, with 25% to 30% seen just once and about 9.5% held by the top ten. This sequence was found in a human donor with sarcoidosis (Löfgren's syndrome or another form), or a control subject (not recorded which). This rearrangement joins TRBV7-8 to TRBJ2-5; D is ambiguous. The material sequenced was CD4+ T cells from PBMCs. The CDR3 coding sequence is TGTGCCAGCAGCCGTCGCACATCGCAAGAGACCCAGTACTTC. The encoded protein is CASSRRTSQETQYF.